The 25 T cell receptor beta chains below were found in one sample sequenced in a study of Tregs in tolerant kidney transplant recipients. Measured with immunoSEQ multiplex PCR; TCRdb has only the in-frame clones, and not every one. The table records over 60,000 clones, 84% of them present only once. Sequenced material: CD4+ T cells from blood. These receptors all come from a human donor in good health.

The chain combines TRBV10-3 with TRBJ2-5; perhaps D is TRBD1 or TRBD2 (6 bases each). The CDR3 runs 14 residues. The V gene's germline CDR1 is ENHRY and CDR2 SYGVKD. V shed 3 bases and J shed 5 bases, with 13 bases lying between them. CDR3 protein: CAISDSGALETQYF. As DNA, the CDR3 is TGTGCCATCAGTGACTCGGGGGCCTTGGAGACCCAGTACTTC.

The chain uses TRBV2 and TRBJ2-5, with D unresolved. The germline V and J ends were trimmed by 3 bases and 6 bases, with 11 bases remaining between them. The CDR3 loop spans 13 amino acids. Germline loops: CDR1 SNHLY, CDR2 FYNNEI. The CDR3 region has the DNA TGTGCCAGCAGTGACGCAGCGATAAAGACCCAGTACTTC. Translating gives CASSDAAIKTQYF.

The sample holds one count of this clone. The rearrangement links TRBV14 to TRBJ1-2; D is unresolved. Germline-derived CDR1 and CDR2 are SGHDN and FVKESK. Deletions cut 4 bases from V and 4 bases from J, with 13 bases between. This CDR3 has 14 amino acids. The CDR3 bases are TGTGCCAGCAGCCCCCTGACCGATTCCTATGGCTACACCTTC. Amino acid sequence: CASSPLTDSYGYTF. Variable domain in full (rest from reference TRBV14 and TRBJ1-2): EAGVTQFPSHSVIEKGQTVTLRCDPISGHDNLYWYRRVMGKEIKFLLHFVKESKQDESGMPNNRFLAERTGGTYSTLKVQPAELEDSGVYFCASSPLTDSYGYTFGSGTRLTVV.

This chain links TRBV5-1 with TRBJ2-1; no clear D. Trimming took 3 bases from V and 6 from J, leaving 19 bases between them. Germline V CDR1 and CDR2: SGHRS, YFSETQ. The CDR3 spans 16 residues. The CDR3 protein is CASSSYRDRQANEQFF. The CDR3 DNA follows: TGCGCCAGCAGCTCGTATAGGGATAGGCAGGCCAATGAGCAGTTCTTC.

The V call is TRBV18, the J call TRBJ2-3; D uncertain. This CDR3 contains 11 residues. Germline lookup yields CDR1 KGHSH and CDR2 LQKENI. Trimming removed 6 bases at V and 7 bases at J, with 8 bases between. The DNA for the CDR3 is TGTGCCAGCTCCCTCAGTCATACGCAGTATTTT. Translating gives CASSLSHTQYF.

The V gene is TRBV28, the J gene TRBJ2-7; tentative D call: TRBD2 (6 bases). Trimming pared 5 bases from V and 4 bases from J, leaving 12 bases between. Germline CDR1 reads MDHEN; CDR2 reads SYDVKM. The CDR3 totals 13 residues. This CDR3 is CASSLPLAYEQYF. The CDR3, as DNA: TGTGCCAGCAGTCTCCCACTAGCTTACGAGCAGTACTTC. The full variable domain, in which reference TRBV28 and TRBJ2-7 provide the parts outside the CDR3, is DVKVTQSSRYLVKRTGEKVFLECVQDMDHENMFWYRQDPGLGLRLIYFSYDVKMKEKGDIPEGYSVSREKKERFSLILESASTNQTSMYLCASSLPLAYEQYFGPGTRLTVT.

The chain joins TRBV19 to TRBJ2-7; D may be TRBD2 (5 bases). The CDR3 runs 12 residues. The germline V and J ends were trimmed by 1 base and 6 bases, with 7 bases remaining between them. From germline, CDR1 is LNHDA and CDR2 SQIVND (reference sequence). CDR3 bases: TGTGCCAGTAGTATAGCAGAGGGCGAGCAGTACTTC. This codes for CASSIAEGEQYF.

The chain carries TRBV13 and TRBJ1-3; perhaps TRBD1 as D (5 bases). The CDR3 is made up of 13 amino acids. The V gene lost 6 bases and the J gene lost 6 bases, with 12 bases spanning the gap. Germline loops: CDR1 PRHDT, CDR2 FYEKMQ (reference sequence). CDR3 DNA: TGTGCCAGCAGTGACAGCAGCCTAAACACCATATATTTT. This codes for CASSDSSLNTIYF.

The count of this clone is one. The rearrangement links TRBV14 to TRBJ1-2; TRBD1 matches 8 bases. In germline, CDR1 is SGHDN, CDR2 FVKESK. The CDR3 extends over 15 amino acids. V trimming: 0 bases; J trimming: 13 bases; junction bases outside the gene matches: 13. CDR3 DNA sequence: TGTGCCAGCAGCCAAGACCTAGTGGACAGGGAGGGACCCACCTTC. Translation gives CASSQDLVDREGPTF. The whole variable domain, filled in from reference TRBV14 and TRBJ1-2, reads EAGVTQFPSHSVIEKGQTVTLRCDPISGHDNLYWYRRVMGKEIKFLLHFVKESKQDESGMPNNRFLAERTGGTYSTLKVQPAELEDSGVYFCASSQDLVDREGPTFGSGTRLTVV.

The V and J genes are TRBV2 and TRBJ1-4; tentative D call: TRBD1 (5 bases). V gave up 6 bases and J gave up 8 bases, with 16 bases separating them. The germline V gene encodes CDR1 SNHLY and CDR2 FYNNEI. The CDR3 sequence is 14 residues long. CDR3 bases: TGTGCCAGCAGCCCAGGCGGGGCAGGAGAAAAACTGTTTTTT. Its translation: CASSPGGAGEKLFF.

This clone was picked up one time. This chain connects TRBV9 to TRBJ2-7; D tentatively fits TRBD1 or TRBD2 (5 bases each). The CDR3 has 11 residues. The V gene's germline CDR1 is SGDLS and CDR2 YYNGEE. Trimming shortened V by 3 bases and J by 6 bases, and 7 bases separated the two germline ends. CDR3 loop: CASSGDGEQYF. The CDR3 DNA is TGTGCCAGCAGCGGGGACGGCGAGCAGTACTTC.

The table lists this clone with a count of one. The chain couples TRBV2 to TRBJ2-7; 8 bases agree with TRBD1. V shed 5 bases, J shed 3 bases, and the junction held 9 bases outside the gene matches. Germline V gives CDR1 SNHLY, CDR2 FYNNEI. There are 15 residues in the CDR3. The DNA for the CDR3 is TGTGCCAGCAGTCCAGGGGGCGCCAGGGTCTACGAGCAGTACTTC. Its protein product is CASSPGGARVYEQYF.

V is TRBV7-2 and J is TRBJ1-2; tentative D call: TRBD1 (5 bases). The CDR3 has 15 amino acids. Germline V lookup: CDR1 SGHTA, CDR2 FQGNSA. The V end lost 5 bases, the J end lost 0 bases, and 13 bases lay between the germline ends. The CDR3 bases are TGTGCCAGCAGCCTGGCAGGGTCCACTAACTATGGCTACACCTTC. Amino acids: CASSLAGSTNYGYTF.

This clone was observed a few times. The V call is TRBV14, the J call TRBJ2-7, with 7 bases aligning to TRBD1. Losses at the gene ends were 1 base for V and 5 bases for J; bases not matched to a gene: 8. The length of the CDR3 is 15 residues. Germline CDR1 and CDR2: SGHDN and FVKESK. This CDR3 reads CASSQVLGTVNEQYF. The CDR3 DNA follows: TGTGCCAGCAGCCAAGTTCTCGGGACAGTGAACGAGCAGTACTTC.

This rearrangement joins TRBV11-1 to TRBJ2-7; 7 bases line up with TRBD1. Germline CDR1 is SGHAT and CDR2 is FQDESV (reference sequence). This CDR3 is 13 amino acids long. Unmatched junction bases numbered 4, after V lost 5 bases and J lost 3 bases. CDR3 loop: CASSQGQVYEQYF. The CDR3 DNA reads TGTGCCAGCAGCCAAGGACAGGTCTACGAGCAGTACTTC.

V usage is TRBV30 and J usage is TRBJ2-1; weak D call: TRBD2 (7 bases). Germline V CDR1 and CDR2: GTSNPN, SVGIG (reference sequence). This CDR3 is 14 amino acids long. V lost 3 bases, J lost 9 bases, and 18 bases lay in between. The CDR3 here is CAWRTPGGGGEQFF. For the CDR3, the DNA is TGTGCCTGGAGAACCCCCGGGGGCGGGGGTGAGCAGTTCTTC.

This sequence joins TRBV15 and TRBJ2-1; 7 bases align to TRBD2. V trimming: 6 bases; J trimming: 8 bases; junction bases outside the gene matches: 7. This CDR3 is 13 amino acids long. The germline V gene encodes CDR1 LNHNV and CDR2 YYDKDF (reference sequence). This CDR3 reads CATRRDYLDEQFF. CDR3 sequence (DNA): TGTGCCACCAGGAGGGACTATCTAGATGAGCAGTTCTTC.

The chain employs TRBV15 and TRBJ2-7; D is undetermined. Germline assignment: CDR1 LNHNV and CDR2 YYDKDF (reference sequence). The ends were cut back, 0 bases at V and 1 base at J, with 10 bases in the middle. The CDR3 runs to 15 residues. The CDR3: CATSREGTASYEQYF. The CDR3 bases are TGTGCCACCAGCAGAGAGGGCACTGCTTCCTACGAGCAGTACTTC. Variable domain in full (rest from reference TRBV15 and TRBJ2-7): DAMVIQNPRYQVTQFGKPVTLSCSQTLNHNVMYWYQQKSSQAPKLLFHYYDKDFNNEADTPDNFQSRRPNTSFCFLDIRSPGLGDTAMYLCATSREGTASYEQYFGPGTRLTVT.

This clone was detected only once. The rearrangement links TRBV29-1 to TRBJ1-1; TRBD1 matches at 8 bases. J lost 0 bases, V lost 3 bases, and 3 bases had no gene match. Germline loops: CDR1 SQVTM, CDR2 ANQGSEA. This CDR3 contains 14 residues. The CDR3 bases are TGCAGCGTTGAGCACAGGGGGATGAACACTGAAGCTTTCTTT. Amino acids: CSVEHRGMNTEAFF.

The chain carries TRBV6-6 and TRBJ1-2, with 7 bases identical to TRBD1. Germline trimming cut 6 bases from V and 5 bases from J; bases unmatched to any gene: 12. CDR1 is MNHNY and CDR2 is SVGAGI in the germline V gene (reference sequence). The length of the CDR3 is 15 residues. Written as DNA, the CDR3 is TGTGCCAGCAGATCACCCAGGGGGGAGGCATATGGCTACACCTTC. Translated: CASRSPRGEAYGYTF.

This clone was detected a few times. CDR3 residues: CAWRSNYGYTF. CDR3 DNA: TGTGCCTGGAGGTCTAACTATGGCTACACCTTC. The chain uses TRBV30 and TRBJ1-2, with unresolved D. The CDR3 covers 11 residues. V gave up 3 bases and J gave up 0 bases, with 2 bases separating them. Germline CDR1 GTSNPN, CDR2 SVGIG (reference sequence).

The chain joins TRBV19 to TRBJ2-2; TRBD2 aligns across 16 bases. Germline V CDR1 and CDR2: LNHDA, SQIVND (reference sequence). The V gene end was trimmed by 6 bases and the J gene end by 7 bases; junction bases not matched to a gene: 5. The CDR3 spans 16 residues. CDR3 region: CASSLGLAGGHGELFF. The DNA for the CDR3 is TGTGCCAGTAGCTTGGGACTAGCGGGGGGGCACGGGGAGCTGTTTTTT.

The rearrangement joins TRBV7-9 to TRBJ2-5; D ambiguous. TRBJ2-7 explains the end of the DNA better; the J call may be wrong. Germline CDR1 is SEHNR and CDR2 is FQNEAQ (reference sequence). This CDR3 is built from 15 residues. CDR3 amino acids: CASSLVGIGIGEQYF. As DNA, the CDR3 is TGTGCCAGCAGCTTAGTGGGTATTGGGATAGGCGAGCAGTACTTC.

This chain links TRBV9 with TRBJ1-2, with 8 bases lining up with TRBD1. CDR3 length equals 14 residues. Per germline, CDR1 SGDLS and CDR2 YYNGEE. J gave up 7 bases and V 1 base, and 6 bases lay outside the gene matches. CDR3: CASSVPGGGSGYTF. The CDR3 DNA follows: TGTGCCAGCAGCGTACCAGGGGGCGGGAGTGGCTACACCTTC.

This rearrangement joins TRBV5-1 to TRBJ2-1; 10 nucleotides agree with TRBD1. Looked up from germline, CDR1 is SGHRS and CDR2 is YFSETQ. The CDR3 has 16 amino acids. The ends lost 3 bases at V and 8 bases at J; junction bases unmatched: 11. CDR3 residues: CASSSMGTGVGDEQFF. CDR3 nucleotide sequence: TGCGCCAGCAGCTCGATGGGGACAGGGGTGGGAGATGAGCAGTTCTTC. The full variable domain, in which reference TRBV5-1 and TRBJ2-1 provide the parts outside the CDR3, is KAGVTQTPRYLIKTRGQQVTLSCSPISGHRSVSWYQQTPGQGLQFLFEYFSETQRNKGNFPGRFSGRQFSNSRSEMNVSTLELGDSALYLCASSSMGTGVGDEQFFGPGTRLTVL.